Presented here are 19 T cell receptor beta chains from one specimen sequenced in a study of blood T cell repertoires in COVID-19. Assay used: immunoSEQ multiplex PCR; TCRdb lists only in-frame clones, some missing. The sample includes over 250,000 clones, around nine tenths seen only once; the top ten take about 2.6%. What was sequenced was PBMCs or T cells enriched from blood (not recorded which). These TCRs come from a woman aged 18 to 35 who had recovered from COVID-19.

The rearrangement links TRBV19 to TRBJ2-3; 7 bases match TRBD2. CDR3 length: 17 residues. V was clipped by 2 bases and J by 4 bases; unmatched bases: 12. Germline values: CDR1 LNHDA, CDR2 SQIVND (reference sequence). CDR3 coding DNA: TGTGCCAGTAGTATATCGTCCGCTAGCGGTTTAGCAGATACGCAGTATTTT. Amino acids: CASSISSASGLADTQYF.

This clone was seen a few times. The chain is built from TRBV30 and TRBJ2-2; 12 bases are a match to TRBD2. Germline loops: CDR1 GTSNPN, CDR2 SVGIG (reference sequence). The V and J ends lost 7 bases and 5 bases, in that order; junction bases with no gene match: 8. The CDR3 length is 15 residues. CDR3 in amino acids: CASRTSGTNTGELFF. As DNA, the CDR3 is TGTGCCTCCCGGACTAGCGGGACTAATACCGGGGAGCTGTTTTTT.

The chain employs TRBV12-5 and TRBJ1-1; 7 bases map to TRBD1. Germline CDR1 reads LGHNT; CDR2 reads FRNRAP. The ends lost 1 base at V and 10 bases at J; junction bases unmatched: 12. The CDR3 length is 15 residues. The CDR3 nucleotides read TGTGCTAGTGGTTTGGGACAGGGACAAACAGGAACAGCTTTCTTT. This sequence encodes CASGLGQGQTGTAFF.

V gene TRBV28 combines with J gene TRBJ2-1; D is possibly TRBD2 (5 bases). Per the germline V gene, CDR1 is MDHEN and CDR2 is SYDVKM. V was trimmed by 8 bases and J by 5 bases, leaving 10 bases between them. This CDR3 has 12 amino acids. CDR3 nucleotide sequence: TGTGCCAGCCAGAGAGGGAACAATGAGCAGTTCTTC. Amino acid sequence: CASQRGNNEQFF.

The gene calls are TRBV9 and TRBJ2-7, with 7 bases aligning to TRBD1. The germline V gene encodes CDR1 SGDLS and CDR2 YYNGEE. This CDR3 is 17 amino acids long. After removal of 0 bases from V and 3 bases from J, the junction contained 12 bases not matched to a gene. The CDR3, as DNA: TGTGCCAGCAGCGTAGTTGATGCAGGACAGGAGCTCTACGAGCAGTACTTC. Translating gives CASSVVDAGQELYEQYF.

The gene calls are TRBV7-6 and TRBJ2-1; D ambiguous. Germline CDR1 SGHVS, CDR2 FNYEAQ. V lost 1 base, J lost 3 bases, and 25 bases lay in between. This CDR3 contains 20 residues. The CDR3 DNA is TGTGCCAGCAGCTTAGTAGGTGGAGTCAGCCCGACCCTCCTCTACAATGAGCAGTTCTTC. Encoded protein: CASSLVGGVSPTLLYNEQFF.

V gene TRBV28 combines with J gene TRBJ2-3, with 9 nucleotides matching TRBD1. Germline V CDR1 and CDR2: MDHEN, SYDVKM. The V gene end was trimmed by 3 bases and the J gene end by 0 bases; junction bases not matched to a gene: 1. This CDR3 has 15 residues. The CDR3 sequence is CASSLDRGSTDTQYF. CDR3 in DNA: TGTGCCAGCAGTTTGGACAGGGGTAGCACAGATACGCAGTATTTT.

This clone was recorded only once. The CDR3 nucleotides are TGTGCCAGCAGCCCGGGACAGAACCACGAGCAGTACTTC. This translates into CASSPGQNHEQYF. The rearrangement joins TRBV7-9 to TRBJ2-7, with 7 bases identical to TRBD1. V shed 5 bases, J shed 5 bases, and the junction held 6 bases outside the gene matches. The CDR3 spans 13 residues. Per germline, CDR1 SEHNR and CDR2 FQNEAQ (reference sequence).

This chain connects TRBV7-2 to TRBJ2-5; TRBD1 matches 10 bases. The V gene end was trimmed by 5 bases and the J gene end by 5 bases; junction bases not matched to a gene: 5. The CDR3 spans 14 residues. The V gene's germline CDR1 is SGHTA and CDR2 FQGNSA. The CDR3 DNA reads as TGTGCCAGCAGCGCCGGGACAGGGGACGAGACCCAGTACTTC. Translating it yields CASSAGTGDETQYF. The full variable domain, with the rest looked up from reference TRBV7-2 and TRBJ2-5, is GAGVSQSPSNKVTEKGKDVELRCDPISGHTALYWYRQSLGQGLEFLIYFQGNSAPDKSGLPSDRFSAERTGGSVSTLTIQRTQQEDSAVYLCASSAGTGDETQYFGPGTRLLVL.

The chain combines TRBV11-3 with TRBJ1-3; TRBD1 matches 8 bases. CDR3 length: 20 amino acids. Germline V gene data show CDR1 as SGHNT and CDR2 as YENEEA. Trimming cost V 2 bases and J 0 bases; bases outside gene matches: 15. CDR3 residues: CASSLRTFGTGLLSGNTIYF. The CDR3 nucleotides read TGTGCCAGCAGCTTAAGGACATTCGGGACAGGATTACTCTCTGGAAACACCATATATTTT.

This chain connects TRBV6-2 or TRBV6-3 to TRBJ2-1; D gene ambiguous. V lost 1 base, J lost 2 bases, and 12 bases lay in between. The CDR3 has 16 residues. The germline gives CDR1 MNHEY, CDR2 SVGEGT. In DNA form, the CDR3 reads TGTGCCAGCAGTTACTTGGCCCTGGCTGCCTACAATGAGCAGTTCTTC. Translated, it gives CASSYLALAAYNEQFF.

Written as DNA, the CDR3 is TGTGCCAGCAGCCAAGGCAGATACTCCTATAATTCACCCCTCCACTTT. This codes for CASSQGRYSYNSPLHF. The genes are TRBV3-1 (or the pseudogene TRBV3-2) and TRBJ1-6; D ambiguous. Trimming took 1 base from V and 0 from J, leaving 7 bases between them. In germline, CDR1 is LGHDT, CDR2 YNNKEL (reference sequence). This CDR3 comprises 16 residues.

V usage is TRBV5-5 and J usage is TRBJ1-4; D gene uncertain. There are 15 residues in the CDR3. The V gene lost 6 bases and the J gene lost 0 bases, with 12 bases spanning the gap. CDR1 and CDR2 (germline): SGHKS, YYEKEE (reference sequence). DNA for the CDR3: TGTGCCAGCACGGGTGTAAGCACAACTAATGAAAAACTGTTTTTT. It translates to CASTGVSTTNEKLFF. Supplemented by reference TRBV5-5 and TRBJ1-4, the full variable domain reads DAGVTQSPTHLIKTRGQQVTLRCSPISGHKSVSWYQQVLGQGPQFIFQYYEKEERGRGNFPDRFSARQFPNYSSELNVNALLLGDSALYLCASTGVSTTNEKLFFGSGTQLSVL.

CDR3 DNA sequence: TGTGCCAGCAGTTTAAGGTACAGGGGGCTCGGAAGCTCCTACGAGCAGTACTTC. Its protein product is CASSLRYRGLGSSYEQYF. The V and J genes are TRBV28 and TRBJ2-7; TRBD1 matches 9 bases. The V and J ends lost 2 bases and 0 bases, in that order; junction bases with no gene match: 11. Germline CDR1 is MDHEN and CDR2 is SYDVKM. This CDR3 region has 18 residues.

This chain uses TRBV27 with TRBJ1-1; D might be TRBD1 (6 bases). The CDR3 sequence is 15 residues long. Germline V gene sequence: CDR1 MNHEY, CDR2 SMNVEV (reference sequence). V was shortened by 8 bases and J by 4 bases, with 20 bases between the two germline ends. DNA of the CDR3: TGTGCCAGCGGGACCGACCACAGGGTCCCCACTGAAGCTTTCTTT. This codes for CASGTDHRVPTEAFF.

The chain uses TRBV9 and TRBJ2-7; TRBD1 matches 7 bases. The V segment lost 0 bases and the J segment 6 bases; nucleotides outside the gene matches: 6. Germline loops: CDR1 SGDLS, CDR2 YYNGEE. CDR3 length equals 14 residues. CDR3 nucleotides: TGTGCCAGCAGCGTAGACGAGGGGGCGACCGAGCAGTACTTC. Protein product: CASSVDEGATEQYF.

This chain joins TRBV29-1 and TRBJ2-2; 15 nucleotides agree with TRBD2. CDR1 is SQVTM and CDR2 is ANQGSEA in the germline V gene. The length of the CDR3 is 17 residues. V lost 3 bases and J lost 7; bases outside the gene matches: 9. CDR3 sequence: CSVDRTSGRARVGELFF. DNA for the CDR3: TGCAGCGTTGATAGGACTAGCGGGAGGGCGAGGGTCGGGGAGCTGTTTTTT.

The CDR3 coding sequence is TGTGCCAGCAGTATCGGGACAGGGAATGGCTACACCTTC. This sequence encodes CASSIGTGNGYTF. The V and J genes are TRBV27 and TRBJ1-2, with TRBD1 matching 9 bases. The V segment lost 5 bases and the J segment 6 bases; nucleotides outside the gene matches: 4. The length of the CDR3 is 13 residues. CDR1 is MNHEY, CDR2 SMNVEV, per germline (reference sequence).

The CDR3 nucleotides are TGTGCCAGCAGTTTCGCGGGAAACCAGCCCCAGCATTTT. Its translation: CASSFAGNQPQHF. The rearrangement links TRBV28 to TRBJ1-5; D call uncertain. Germline assignment: CDR1 MDHEN and CDR2 SYDVKM. Trimming took off 3 bases at V and 7 bases at J, with 10 bases between the two ends. The CDR3 sequence is 13 residues long.